The 11 T cell receptor beta chains below were found in one sample sequenced in a study of shared clonotypes between healthy human individuals. Produced via immunoSEQ multiplex PCR; TCRdb's table is partial and in-frame only. The sample shows 2 million to 2.5 million clones, roughly 93% of them seen only once. The sequencing input was naive CD4+ T cells from PBMCs. As for subset: CD45RA+ positively selected. These receptors were obtained from a man aged 18 to 35 in good health. Some clones in this sample may be carry-over from other donors' samples.

The genes are TRBV18 and TRBJ1-1, with D maybe TRBD1 (5 bases). Trimming removed 3 bases from V and 7 bases from J, with 15 bases in between. The V gene's germline CDR1 is KGHSH and CDR2 LQKENI. The CDR3 loop spans 14 amino acids. CDR3 nucleotides: TGTGCCAGCTCACCTGGGGCGGGGAGGTATGAAGCTTTCTTT. This sequence encodes CASSPGAGRYEAFF.

This chain uses TRBV7-6 with TRBJ2-1; 7 nucleotides align to TRBD2. There are 16 residues in the CDR3. Trimming removed 2 bases from V and 3 bases from J; junction bases left unmatched: 7. Per the germline V gene, CDR1 is SGHVS and CDR2 is FNYEAQ. The CDR3 sequence: CASSLNRRELYNEQFF. The CDR3 DNA is TGTGCCAGCAGCTTAAACCGGCGGGAGCTCTACAATGAGCAGTTCTTC.

This sequence joins TRBV28 and TRBJ1-1, with D unclear. Looked up from germline, CDR1 is MDHEN and CDR2 is SYDVKM. V was pared by 3 bases and J by 4 bases, with 12 bases between. The CDR3 length is 14 residues. The CDR3 DNA reads TGTGCCAGCAGTTTCCCAGCATCGGGCACTGAAGCTTTCTTT. Encoded protein: CASSFPASGTEAFF.

The CDR3 here is CASTTSGAPDEQYF. CDR3 in DNA: TGTGCCAGCACCACTAGCGGAGCCCCTGACGAGCAGTACTTC. The chain is built from TRBV6-5 and TRBJ2-7; TRBD2 agrees at 8 bases. The CDR3 runs 14 residues. V gave up 7 bases and J gave up 5 bases; unmatched junction bases: 10. Germline V gene sequence: CDR1 MNHEY, CDR2 SVGAGI.

J is TRBJ2-1 and V is TRBV6-6, with D possibly being TRBD1 or TRBD2 (5 bases each). This CDR3 has 16 residues. Germline values: CDR1 MNHNY, CDR2 SVGAGI (reference sequence). Deletions cut 6 bases from V and 0 bases from J, with 15 bases between. CDR3 in amino acids: CASSGAPPSSYNEQFF. The CDR3 nucleotides read TGTGCCAGCAGCGGGGCCCCTCCAAGCTCCTACAATGAGCAGTTCTTC.

Comments on this clone: Different DNA sequences within this sample yield the same CDR3. V and J are TRBV30 and TRBJ1-5; 7 positions agree with TRBD1. Germline CDR1 GTSNPN, CDR2 SVGIG (reference sequence). This CDR3 has 13 amino acids. V shed 1 base, J shed 5 bases, and the junction held 2 bases outside the gene matches. The CDR3, as DNA: TGTGCCTGGAGTGGACAGGGTTATCAGCCCCAGCATTTT. It codes for CAWSGQGYQPQHF.

The gene calls are TRBV4-2 and TRBJ2-5; 9 bases agree with TRBD2. The CDR3 has 19 residues. Germline V gives CDR1 LGHNA, CDR2 YNFKEQ. V was pared by 0 bases and J by 2 bases, with 13 bases of the junction left unmatched. The CDR3: CASSQDNPRALAGQETQYF. In DNA form, the CDR3 reads TGTGCCAGCAGCCAAGACAACCCTAGGGCTCTAGCGGGGCAAGAGACCCAGTACTTC.

The chain carries TRBV4-2 and TRBJ1-2, with D uncertain. The germline V gene encodes CDR1 LGHNA and CDR2 YNFKEQ. V was cut by 1 base and J by 3 bases, with 9 bases left in between. The CDR3 extends over 14 amino acids. The CDR3 loop is CASSQGRGDYGYTF. In DNA, the CDR3 is TGTGCCAGCAGCCAAGGGCGGGGTGACTATGGCTACACCTTC.

This rearrangement joins TRBV27 to TRBJ2-7; the D gene could be TRBD1 or TRBD2 (5 bases each). The CDR3 covers 14 residues. The germline V and J ends were trimmed by 5 bases and 2 bases, with 13 bases remaining between them. Germline V gives CDR1 MNHEY, CDR2 SMNVEV (reference sequence). The CDR3 bases are TGTGCCAGCAGTCTAAGGATGGGGGCCTACGAGCAGTACTTC. It specifies CASSLRMGAYEQYF.

This chain uses TRBV25-1 with TRBJ2-3, with D unresolved. The CDR3 has 14 residues. With 3 bases removed from V and 2 bases from J, the gap between germline ends came to 9 bases. Looked up from germline, CDR1 is MGHDK and CDR2 is SYGVNS. CDR3 sequence (DNA): TGTGCCAGCAGTGAGCCCAGGTACACAGATACGCAGTATTTT. As protein: CASSEPRYTDTQYF.

This clone was detected only a few times. This sequence joins TRBV28 and TRBJ2-5, with D perhaps TRBD2 (5 bases). CDR1 is MDHEN and CDR2 is SYDVKM in the germline V gene. The CDR3 is made up of 16 amino acids. V lost 4 bases, J lost 5 bases, and 20 bases lay in between. The CDR3 sequence: CASSSGFSAAGETQYF. In DNA, the CDR3 is TGTGCCAGCAGTTCGGGGTTTAGCGCTGCCGGGGAGACCCAGTACTTC. The full variable domain, its missing parts supplied by reference TRBV28 and TRBJ2-5, is DVKVTQSSRYLVKRTGEKVFLECVQDMDHENMFWYRQDPGLGLRLIYFSYDVKMKEKGDIPEGYSVSREKKERFSLILESASTNQTSMYLCASSSGFSAAGETQYFGPGTRLLVL.